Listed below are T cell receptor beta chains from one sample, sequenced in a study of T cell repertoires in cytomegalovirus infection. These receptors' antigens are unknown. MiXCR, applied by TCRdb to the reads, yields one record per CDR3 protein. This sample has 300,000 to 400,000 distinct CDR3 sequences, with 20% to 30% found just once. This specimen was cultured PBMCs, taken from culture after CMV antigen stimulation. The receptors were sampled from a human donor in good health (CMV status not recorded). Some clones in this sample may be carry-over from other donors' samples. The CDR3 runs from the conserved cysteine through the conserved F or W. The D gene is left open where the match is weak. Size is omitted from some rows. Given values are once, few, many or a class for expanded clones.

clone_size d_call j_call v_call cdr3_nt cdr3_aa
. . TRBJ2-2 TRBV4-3 TGCGCCAGCAGCCAAGGCCGACTAGTTCCCGGGGAGCTGTTTTTT CASSQGRLVPGELFF
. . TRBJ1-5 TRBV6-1 TGTGCCAGCAGCCCCTCAGTATCTAATCAGCCCCAGCATTTT CASSPSVSNQPQHF
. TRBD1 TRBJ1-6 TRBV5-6 TGTGCCAGCAGTTTATCCCCTTCCGGGACAGATAATTCACCCCTCCACTTT CASSLSPSGTDNSPLHF
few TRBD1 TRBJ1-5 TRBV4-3 TGCGCCAGCAGCCAAGACGTGGACAGGCAGCATCAGCCCCAGCATTTT CASSQDVDRQHQPQHF
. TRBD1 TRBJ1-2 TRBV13 TGTGCCAGCAGCTTACCCACAGGGGGCCAGGGCTACACCTTC CASSLPTGGQGYTF
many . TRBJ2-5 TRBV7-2 TGTGCCAGCAGCCGCCAGGGATCCCAAGAGACCCAGTACTTC CASSRQGSQETQYF
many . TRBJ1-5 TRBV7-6 TGTGCCAGCAGTACGGACTTAGGGGCTTCGAATCAGCCCCAGCATTTT CASSTDLGASNQPQHF
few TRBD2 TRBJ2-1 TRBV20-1 TGCAGTGCTAGAGTAGTAGCGGGGACCTACAATGAGCAGTTCTTC CSARVVAGTYNEQFF
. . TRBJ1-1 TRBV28 TGTGCCAGCAGCCAATCCGGGCTTACAGTAGCTTTCTTT CASSQSGLTVAFF
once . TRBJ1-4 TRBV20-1 TGCAGTGCTAGAGATATTGGCCTTATCACTTCAGATGAAAAACTGTTTTTT CSARDIGLITSDEKLFF
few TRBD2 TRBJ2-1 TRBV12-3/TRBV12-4 TGTGCCAGCAGCCCCGGATTATGGCGGGAGGTCGTGTTCTTC CASSPGLWREVVFF
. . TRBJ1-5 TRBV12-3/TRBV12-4 TGTGCCAGCAGTTTAAGGGCGGGGCCCGACCAGCCCCAGCATTTT CASSLRAGPDQPQHF
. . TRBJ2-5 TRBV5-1 TGCGCCAGCAGCTTGACAGGCGGGGGCCTCCAAGAGACCCAGTACTTC CASSLTGGGLQETQYF
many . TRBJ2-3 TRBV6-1 TGTGCCAGCAGTCTCCGGGGGGCTTCTAGCACAGATACGCAGTATTTT CASSLRGASSTDTQYF
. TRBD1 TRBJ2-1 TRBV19 TGTGCCAGTAGTAAACGGACAGGGGGGTACAATGAGCAGTTCTTC CASSKRTGGYNEQFF
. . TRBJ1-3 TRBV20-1 TGCAGTGCGGCTCCAGGGTTTGGAAACACCATATATTTT CSAAPGFGNTIYF
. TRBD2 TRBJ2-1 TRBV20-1 TGCAGTGTGTGGGCGGGAGTATCCTACAATGAGCAGTTCTTC CSVWAGVSYNEQFF
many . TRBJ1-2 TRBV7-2 TGTGCCAGCAGCTTAGGCCCGTCCCCAGGTGGCTACACCTTC CASSLGPSPGGYTF
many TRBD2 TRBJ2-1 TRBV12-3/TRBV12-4 TGTGCCAGCAGGCTAGCGGGAGGGCCTCATGAGCAGTTCTTC CASRLAGGPHEQFF
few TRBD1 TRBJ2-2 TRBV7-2 TGTGCCAGCAGCTTAGGGACAGGGTTAACCGGGGAGCTGTTTTTT CASSLGTGLTGELFF
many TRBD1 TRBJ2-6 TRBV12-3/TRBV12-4 TGTGCCAGCAGCGCGACAGGGGACGGTGGGGCCAACGTCCTGACTTTC CASSATGDGGANVLTF
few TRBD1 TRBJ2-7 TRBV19 TGTGCCAGTAGTATACAACCGGGACAGGGGAGCTACGAGCAGTACTTC CASSIQPGQGSYEQYF
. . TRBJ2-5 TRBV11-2 TGTGCCAGCAGCTTAATGGCTTCGCAAGAGACCCAGTACTTC CASSLMASQETQYF
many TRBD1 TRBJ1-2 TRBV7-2 TGTGCCAGCAGCCCAAACCCGGGACAGGGCTATGGCTACACCTTC CASSPNPGQGYGYTF
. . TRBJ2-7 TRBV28 TGTGCCAGCAGGGCGCTAGGAGGCGAGCAGTACTTC CASRALGGEQYF
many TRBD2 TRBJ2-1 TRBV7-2 TGTGCCAGCAGCACCCACTGGACTAGCGGGAGTCCAAACAATGAGCAGTTCTTC CASSTHWTSGSPNNEQFF
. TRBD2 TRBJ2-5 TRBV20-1 TGCAGTGCTAGAGCCCCCAGCGGGAGCCAAGAGACCCAGTACTTC CSARAPSGSQETQYF
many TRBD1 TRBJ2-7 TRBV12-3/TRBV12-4 TGTGCCAGCAGCTTGGCAGGACAGGGTTCCTACGAGCAGTACTTC CASSLAGQGSYEQYF
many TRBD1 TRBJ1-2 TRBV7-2 TGTGCCAGCAGCCAGATCGGGGACAGGGGGGGCTACACCTTC CASSQIGDRGGYTF
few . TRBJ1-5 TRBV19 TGTGCCAGTAGTATTGGTAGGCTGGGTAGCAATCAGCCCCAGCATTTT CASSIGRLGSNQPQHF
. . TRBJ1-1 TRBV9 TGTGCCAGCAGCGTAGTAGGATGGCAGATGAACACTGAAGCTTTCTTT CASSVVGWQMNTEAFF
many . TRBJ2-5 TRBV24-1 TGTGCCACCAGTGATACAGGGATGTACCAAGAGACCCAGTACTTC CATSDTGMYQETQYF
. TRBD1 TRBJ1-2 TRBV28 TGTGCCAGCAGTTACCGGACAGGGAGCTATGGCTACACCTTC CASSYRTGSYGYTF
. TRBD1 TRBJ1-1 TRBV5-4 TGTGCCAGCAGCCATGACAGGGTGAACACTGAAGCTTTCTTT CASSHDRVNTEAFF
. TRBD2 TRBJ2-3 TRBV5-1 TGCGCCAGCGGACTAGTGGAGCGAGATACGCAGTATTTT CASGLVERDTQYF
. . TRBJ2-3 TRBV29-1 TGCAGCGTCTCTTCCCACTTAGATACGCAGTATTTT CSVSSHLDTQYF
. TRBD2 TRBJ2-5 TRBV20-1 TGCAGTCTGAGACTAGCGCAAAGGGAGGAGACCCAGTACTTC CSLRLAQREETQYF
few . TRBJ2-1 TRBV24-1 TGTGCCACCGCAGGTCGGACCCAGTTCAATGAGCAGTTCTTC CATAGRTQFNEQFF
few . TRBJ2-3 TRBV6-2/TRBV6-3 TGTGCCAGCAACCCCAGGTCTGGCACAGATACGCAGTATTTT CASNPRSGTDTQYF
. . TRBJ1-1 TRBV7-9 TGTGCCAGCAGCTCTCCCGGGACGCAGAACACTGAAGCTTTCTTT CASSSPGTQNTEAFF
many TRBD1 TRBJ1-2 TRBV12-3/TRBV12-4 TGTGCCAGCAGGGGGACCGGGACAGGGGGCTGGAAGAACTATGGCTACACCTTC CASRGTGTGGWKNYGYTF
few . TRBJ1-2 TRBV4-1 TGCGCCAGCAGCCAAGAAAGGAATATGCAGGGCCATGGCTACACCTTC CASSQERNMQGHGYTF
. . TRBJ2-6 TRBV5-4 TGTGCCAGCAGCCCGAGATTACAGGGCTCTGGGGCCAACGTCCTGACTTTC CASSPRLQGSGANVLTF
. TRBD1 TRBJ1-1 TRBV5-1 TGCGCCAGCAGCGGGCTGACAGGGGAAACTGAAGCTTTCTTT CASSGLTGETEAFF
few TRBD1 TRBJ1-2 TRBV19 TGTGCCAGTAGAAAGCTAGACAGGGAAGGGGATGGCTACACCTTC CASRKLDREGDGYTF
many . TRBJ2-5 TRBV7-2 TGTGCCAGCAGCTTAGCTGACAGGCCAGGGGAGACCCAGTACTTC CASSLADRPGETQYF
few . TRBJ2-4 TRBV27 TGTGCCAGCAGTACCGCCGGGACCAGGGCCACCATTCAGTACTTC CASSTAGTRATIQYF
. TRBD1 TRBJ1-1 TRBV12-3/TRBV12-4 TGTGCCAGCAGCAGGGGGGGACAGGGTGGAAAGAACACTGAAGCTTTCTTT CASSRGGQGGKNTEAFF
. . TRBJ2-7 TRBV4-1 TGCGCCAGCAGCCAAGATATCGGCCTTAGCTCCTACGAGCAGTACTTC CASSQDIGLSSYEQYF